This entry lists 26 T cell receptor beta chains sequenced from one sample in a study of T cell responses to AZD1222 COVID-19 vaccine (dated by TCRdb to the early 2020s). The library relied on the immunoSEQ multiplex PCR assay. TCRdb limited this immuneACCESS table to in-frame rearrangements with V and J called. A share of clones is missing; checked studies link under half to unresolved V genes, and the rest is unexplained. The sample data list tens of thousands of clones, and almost 90% of these were observed just once. The ten largest clones capture less than 9% of the sample. Sample time point, as interpreted from the label and publication: about 28 days (+/-7) after the second vaccine dose. The material sequenced was peripheral blood, taken 28 days after the second AZD1222 dose. Source of these receptors: an adult who received the AZD1222 COVID-19 vaccine.

The rearrangement joins TRBV6-5 to TRBJ2-1, with 13 bases lining up with TRBD2. Trimming took 1 base from V and 3 from J; bases not matched to a gene: 0. This CDR3 contains 16 residues. CDR1 and CDR2 (germline): MNHEY, SVGAGI. As DNA, the CDR3 is TGTGCCAGCAGTTACTGGACTAGCGGGAGCTACAATGAGCAGTTCTTC. This gives the protein CASSYWTSGSYNEQFF.

This clone is a singleton in its sample. The J gene is TRBJ2-7, the V gene TRBV28; 10 bases are a match to TRBD2. The CDR3 is 14 amino acids. Per germline, CDR1 MDHEN and CDR2 SYDVKM. The V and J ends lost 6 bases and 3 bases, in that order; junction bases with no gene match: 5. As DNA, the CDR3 is TGTGCCAGCAGCCCCGGACTAGCGGTCTACGAGCAGTACTTC. Translated: CASSPGLAVYEQYF.

Regarding this clone: This specimen includes other DNA sequences encoding the same CDR3. This chain joins TRBV4-1 and TRBJ2-7; 11 positions match TRBD2. The CDR3 is 16 residues long. V was pared by 0 bases and J by 2 bases, with 3 bases of the junction left unmatched. CDR1 is MGHRA and CDR2 is YSYEKL in the germline V gene. CDR3 residues: CASSQDPTSGAYEQYF. CDR3 DNA: TGCGCCAGCAGCCAAGATCCGACTAGCGGGGCCTACGAGCAGTACTTC.

The chain is built from TRBV18 and TRBJ2-1; 9 bases line up with TRBD2. With 4 bases clipped from V and 3 bases from J, the junction kept 4 bases outside the gene matches. The CDR3 length is 15 residues. Germline V CDR1 and CDR2: KGHSH, LQKENI. CDR3 loop: CASSLTSGLYNEQFF. The CDR3 bases are TGTGCCAGCTCACTGACTAGCGGACTCTACAATGAGCAGTTCTTC.

The CDR3 region has the DNA TGTGCCAGCTCCCGAGGACAGGGGGCTTTGAACTATGGCTACACCTTC. Translating gives CASSRGQGALNYGYTF. The chain links TRBV18 to TRBJ1-2; 11 nucleotides line up with TRBD1. CDR1 KGHSH and CDR2 LQKENI come from the germline V gene. Unmatched junction bases numbered 8, after V lost 6 bases and J lost 2 bases. This CDR3 is built from 16 residues.

The genes are TRBV12-3 or TRBV12-4 and TRBJ2-1; D is undetermined. This CDR3 spans 13 amino acids. V was clipped by 1 base and J by 2 bases, with 3 bases between them. In nucleotides, the CDR3 is TGTGCCAGCAGTTTAGACCCCTACAATGAGCAGTTCTTC. Its translation is CASSLDPYNEQFF.

The J gene is TRBJ2-3, the V gene TRBV27; D is ambiguous. From germline, CDR1 is MNHEY and CDR2 SMNVEV (reference sequence). V was pared by 4 bases and J by 0 bases, with 14 bases between. This CDR3 is built from 16 residues. CDR3 protein: CASSSLGPVSTDTQYF. In nucleotides, the CDR3 is TGTGCCAGCAGTTCGCTCGGACCGGTTAGCACAGATACGCAGTATTTT.

CDR3 in DNA: TGTGCCAGCTCACCACTGAGGACAGTTGCAGATACGCAGTATTTT. Its protein is CASSPLRTVADTQYF. The J gene is TRBJ2-3, the V gene TRBV18; the D gene is possibly TRBD1 (6 bases). Per the germline V gene, CDR1 is KGHSH and CDR2 is LQKENI. Trimming left V 1 base short and J 4 bases short, with 12 bases between. The CDR3 runs 15 residues.

The chain has TRBV3-1 (or the pseudogene TRBV3-2) and TRBJ1-6; perhaps TRBD1 as D (5 bases). The CDR3 length is 13 residues. V lost 4 bases and J 14 bases, leaving 15 bases between the germline ends. Germline CDR1 reads LGHDT; CDR2 reads YNNKEL (reference sequence). This CDR3 is CASSRSTTGALHF. The CDR3 nucleotides read TGTGCCAGCAGCCGATCAACGACGGGGGCCCTCCACTTT.

The V and J genes are TRBV7-2 and TRBJ2-5; TRBD2 aligns across 13 bases. The CDR3 contains 17 residues. The V segment lost 5 bases and the J segment 4 bases; nucleotides outside the gene matches: 10. Germline assignment: CDR1 SGHTA and CDR2 FQGNSA. The CDR3 region has the DNA TGTGCCAGCAGCCCCGGGACTAGCGGGAACTATGGAGAGACCCAGTACTTC. Amino acid sequence: CASSPGTSGNYGETQYF.

The chain carries TRBV18 and TRBJ2-4; 8 bases agree with TRBD2. Losses at the gene ends were 1 base for V and 5 bases for J; bases not matched to a gene: 7. Germline V CDR1 and CDR2: KGHSH, LQKENI. The CDR3 has 16 residues. The CDR3 DNA reads TGTGCCAGCTCACCACGGGAGCGGGAGTTTGAAAACATTCAGTACTTC. Its translation is CASSPREREFENIQYF.

The chain has TRBV7-3 and TRBJ2-3; 11 nucleotides line up with TRBD2. Germline V CDR1 and CDR2: SGHTA, FQGTGA. J gave up 4 bases and V 5 bases, and 8 bases lay outside the gene matches. The CDR3 is made up of 16 amino acids. The CDR3 reads CASSQLVAGGADTQYF. In DNA form, the CDR3 reads TGTGCCAGCAGCCAACTAGTAGCGGGAGGGGCAGATACGCAGTATTTT.

The chain has TRBV28 and TRBJ1-4, with D uncertain. The ends were cut back, 4 bases at V and 6 bases at J, with 12 bases in the middle. This CDR3 spans 14 amino acids. CDR1 is MDHEN, CDR2 SYDVKM, per germline. The CDR3 reads CASSSPLGDEKLFF. The CDR3 region has the DNA TGTGCCAGCAGTTCGCCCCTCGGGGATGAAAAACTGTTTTTT.

This clone appeared a few times. The rearrangement uses TRBV6-1 and TRBJ1-5; a weak D match, TRBD1 (6 bases). The germline gives CDR1 MNHNS, CDR2 SASEGT. The germline V and J ends were trimmed by 1 base and 3 bases, with 7 bases remaining between them. This CDR3 spans 14 amino acids. The CDR3: CASSEGTDNQPQHF. CDR3 coding DNA: TGTGCCAGCAGTGAAGGGACAGACAATCAGCCCCAGCATTTT.

The chain is built from TRBV7-8 and TRBJ1-3; 7 nucleotides agree with TRBD1. V was pared by 6 bases and J by 7 bases, with 18 bases of the junction left unmatched. Germline V CDR1 and CDR2: SGHVS, FQNEAQ. The CDR3 contains 17 residues. The CDR3: CASSPPYRSRDSNTIYF. The CDR3 bases are TGTGCCAGCAGTCCCCCGTATAGATCGCGGGACAGCAACACCATATATTTT.

The CDR3 spells CASSPGQGYTGELFF. DNA of the CDR3: TGTGCCAGCAGCCCGGGACAGGGATACACCGGGGAGCTGTTTTTT. The chain has TRBV7-9 and TRBJ2-2; TRBD1 matches at 9 bases. Trimming removed 5 bases from V and 3 bases from J; junction bases left unmatched: 4. Germline V gene data show CDR1 as SEHNR and CDR2 as FQNEAQ (reference sequence). CDR3 length: 15 residues.

The J gene is TRBJ1-2, the V gene TRBV19; weak D call: TRBD1 (5 bases). Trimming removed 7 bases from V and 7 bases from J, with 16 bases in between. The CDR3 has 13 amino acids. The germline V gene has CDR1 LNHDA and CDR2 SQIVND (reference sequence). The CDR3 nucleotides are TGTGCCAGTAAGAGGGGACTTGGGGCTGGCTACACCTTC. Amino acid sequence: CASKRGLGAGYTF.

The J gene is TRBJ2-7, the V gene TRBV6-5, with TRBD1 matching 7 bases. The V and J ends lost 4 bases and 1 base, in that order; junction bases with no gene match: 7. The germline CDR1 and CDR2 sequences are MNHEY and SVGAGI. This CDR3 spans 15 amino acids. CDR3 sequence: CASSSPGQSSYEQYF. DNA for the CDR3: TGTGCCAGCAGTTCCCCGGGACAGAGTTCCTACGAGCAGTACTTC.

In its sample, this clone was seen once. The rearrangement links TRBV20-1 to TRBJ1-6, with unresolved D. The CDR3 totals 11 residues. Looked up from germline, CDR1 is DFQATT and CDR2 is SNEGSKA (reference sequence). The V and J ends lost 1 base and 13 bases respectively, with 8 bases between them. The chain's CDR3 is CSARAAGPLHF. The CDR3 nucleotides are TGCAGTGCTAGAGCGGCCGGGCCCCTCCACTTT.

J is TRBJ2-1 and V is TRBV7-2; TRBD2 agrees at 11 bases. The junction had 12 bases not matched to a gene; V was cut back by 5 bases and J by 0 bases. The germline gives CDR1 SGHTA, CDR2 FQGNSA. This CDR3 region has 19 residues. The CDR3 DNA is TGTGCCAGCAGCCAAAGAACTAGCGGGAGCCCAAGCTCCTACAATGAGCAGTTCTTC. Its translation is CASSQRTSGSPSSYNEQFF.

This clone is medium-sized (0.01 to 0.1%). The genes are TRBV6-4 and TRBJ2-1, with 7 nucleotides matching TRBD2. Trimming removed 3 bases from V and 0 bases from J; junction bases left unmatched: 2. The CDR3 covers 15 residues. In germline, CDR1 is MRHNA, CDR2 SNTAGT. CDR3 DNA sequence: TGTGCCAGCAGTGAATCTAGCGGCTCCTACAATGAGCAGTTCTTC. The encoded protein is CASSESSGSYNEQFF.

The chain couples TRBV18 to TRBJ1-2; D remains ambiguous. Trimming shortened V by 1 base and J by 2 bases, and 8 bases separated the two germline ends. The CDR3 is 14 residues long. Germline CDR1 is KGHSH and CDR2 is LQKENI. The CDR3 region has the DNA TGTGCCAGCTCACCACTAAGGGAAAACTATGGCTACACCTTC. Its translation: CASSPLRENYGYTF.

The chain is built from TRBV28 and TRBJ2-4, with 9 nucleotides matching TRBD2. The CDR3 contains 16 residues. The V and J ends lost 5 bases and 1 base, in that order; junction bases with no gene match: 6. Germline lookup yields CDR1 MDHEN and CDR2 SYDVKM. In nucleotides, the CDR3 is TGTGCCAGCAGTGGGGGCGGGAGGGGGGCCAAAAACATTCAGTACTTC. Its protein product is CASSGGGRGAKNIQYF.

V and J are TRBV4-2 and TRBJ2-2; possibly TRBD2 for D (5 bases). The CDR3 is 16 residues long. From germline, CDR1 is LGHNA and CDR2 YNFKEQ. Trimming cost V 0 bases and J 8 bases, with 16 bases left between them. CDR3 region: CASSQDVTTRYGELFF. DNA of the CDR3: TGTGCCAGCAGCCAAGATGTAACTACTAGATATGGGGAGCTGTTTTTT.

V gene TRBV7-2 combines with J gene TRBJ1-1, with TRBD1 matching 9 bases. The CDR3 length is 14 residues. Trimming at V came to 1 base and at J to 10 bases, leaving 7 bases not matched to a gene. From germline, CDR1 is SGHTA and CDR2 FQGNSA. The CDR3 loop is CASSLDGTGIAAFF. CDR3 nucleotide sequence: TGTGCCAGCAGCTTAGATGGGACAGGGATAGCAGCTTTCTTT. Complete variable domain (other parts from reference TRBV7-2 and TRBJ1-1): GAGVSQSPSNKVTEKGKDVELRCDPISGHTALYWYRQSLGQGLEFLIYFQGNSAPDKSGLPSDRFSAERTGGSVSTLTIQRTQQEDSAVYLCASSLDGTGIAAFFGQGTRLTVV.

The chain uses TRBV11-2 and TRBJ2-5; the D is unclear. From germline, CDR1 is SGHAT and CDR2 FQNNGV. The CDR3 sequence is 14 residues long. V was shortened by 2 bases and J by 5 bases, with 12 bases between the two germline ends. The CDR3 DNA reads TGTGCCAGCAGCTTAAGAAGCTCTGGGGAGACCCAGTACTTC. This codes for CASSLRSSGETQYF.